The 12 T cell receptor beta chains presented below share a single source sample, sequenced in a study of cytomegalovirus exposure and HLA in healthy donors. PCR primers comprised 60 Vbeta and 13 Jbeta primers. Assay: immunoSEQ multiplex PCR; the TCRdb copy retains only in-frame clones and omits some. The sample records 150,000 to 200,000 clones, about 80% being singletons. The sample consisted of PBMCs. Receptors were obtained from a man between 18 and 35 years old in good health and CMV-seronegative.

The count of this clone is one. The rearrangement joins TRBV30 to TRBJ2-7; the match to TRBD2 covers 9 bases. Per the germline V gene, CDR1 is GTSNPN and CDR2 is SVGIG (reference sequence). The length of the CDR3 is 14 residues. V lost 2 bases and J lost 6; bases outside the gene matches: 8. CDR3 sequence: CAWSKLAGSLEQYF. Written as DNA, the CDR3 is TGTGCCTGGAGTAAGCTAGCGGGATCCCTCGAGCAGTACTTC.

The chain is built from TRBV2 and TRBJ2-7; 8 nucleotides line up with TRBD1. Germline lookup yields CDR1 SNHLY and CDR2 FYNNEI. The V gene end was trimmed by 1 base and the J gene end by 4 bases; junction bases not matched to a gene: 6. The CDR3 runs 15 residues. This CDR3 is CASSEERTGYYEQYF. Here the CDR3 DNA reads TGTGCCAGCAGTGAAGAAAGGACAGGGTATTACGAGCAGTACTTC.

V and J are TRBV4-3 and TRBJ2-1, with D maybe TRBD2 (7 bases). V lost 0 bases and J 8 bases, leaving 14 bases between the germline ends. The length of the CDR3 is 15 residues. Looked up from germline, CDR1 is LGHNA and CDR2 is YSLEER. In nucleotides, the CDR3 is TGCGCCAGCAGCCAAGAAGGACTAGAGGGGGATGAGCAGTTCTTC. It is translated as CASSQEGLEGDEQFF.

In this sample, this clone turned up a few times. V is TRBV7-2 and J is TRBJ2-7, with D unclear. Trimming left V 5 bases short and J 12 bases short, with 17 bases between. The length of the CDR3 is 12 residues. Germline V lookup: CDR1 SGHTA, CDR2 FQGNSA. The CDR3 region has the DNA TGTGCCAGCAGCCCTAGGTATGAGAGCCCGTACTTC. Its protein is CASSPRYESPYF.

This clone was counted a few times. The chain links TRBV10-3 to TRBJ1-2; possible D gene TRBD1, 6 bases. Germline values: CDR1 ENHRY, CDR2 SYGVKD. V lost 3 bases and J lost 3, with 14 bases in between. The CDR3 length is 15 residues. The CDR3 sequence is CAISDNGSGDYGYTF. The DNA of the CDR3 is TGTGCCATCAGTGATAATGGTTCAGGGGACTATGGCTACACCTTC.

The chain recombines TRBV11-2 with TRBJ2-7; TRBD1 agrees at 9 bases. Germline-derived CDR1 and CDR2 are SGHAT and FQNNGV. Germline trimming cut 5 bases from V and 5 bases from J; bases unmatched to any gene: 10. This CDR3 has 15 residues. CDR3 region: CASSPIDRGDNEQYF. CDR3 DNA sequence: TGTGCCAGCAGCCCCATCGACAGGGGGGATAACGAGCAGTACTTC.

V is TRBV4-1 and J is TRBJ2-5, with unresolved D. There are 15 residues in the CDR3. V lost 1 base, J lost 2 bases, and 11 bases lay in between. Germline V CDR1 and CDR2: MGHRA, YSYEKL. In DNA form, the CDR3 reads TGCGCCAGCAGCCAAGTTTCTGGCGGACAAGAGACCCAGTACTTC. Encoded protein: CASSQVSGGQETQYF.

The chain recombines TRBV28 with TRBJ1-5; D remains ambiguous. The germline gives CDR1 MDHEN, CDR2 SYDVKM. This CDR3 contains 12 residues. Trimming took 6 bases from V and 4 from J, leaving 7 bases between them. Here the CDR3 reads CASSLQNQPQHF. CDR3 DNA sequence: TGTGCCAGCAGCCTACAGAATCAGCCCCAGCATTTT. Full variable domain (missing parts from reference TRBV28 and TRBJ1-5): DVKVTQSSRYLVKRTGEKVFLECVQDMDHENMFWYRQDPGLGLRLIYFSYDVKMKEKGDIPEGYSVSREKKERFSLILESASTNQTSMYLCASSLQNQPQHFGDGTRLSIL.

The V and J genes are TRBV11-2 and TRBJ1-1; D may be TRBD1 (6 bases). The CDR3 spans 15 residues. The germline gives CDR1 SGHAT, CDR2 FQNNGV. The ends were cut back, 3 bases at V and 1 base at J, with 12 bases in the middle. In nucleotides, the CDR3 is TGTGCCAGCAGCTTTACCGGCAGGGGGAACACTGAAGCTTTCTTT. This encodes CASSFTGRGNTEAFF.

The chain combines TRBV19 with TRBJ2-1; 7 bases line up with TRBD2. Germline assignment: CDR1 LNHDA and CDR2 SQIVND (reference sequence). This CDR3 has 14 amino acids. Unmatched junction bases numbered 11, after V lost 9 bases and J lost 6 bases. The CDR3 spells CASEAGELANEQFF. CDR3 nucleotide sequence: TGTGCCAGCGAGGCGGGAGAGTTGGCCAATGAGCAGTTCTTC.

The V gene is TRBV5-1, the J gene TRBJ2-7, with D maybe TRBD2 (7 bases). Trimming cost V 4 bases and J 2 bases, with 19 bases left between them. CDR1 SGHRS and CDR2 YFSETQ come from the germline V gene. The CDR3 consists of 16 residues. In DNA, the CDR3 is TGCGCCAGCAGCCCCTGGGGGGGGCAGGGGACCTACGAGCAGTACTTC. This gives the protein CASSPWGGQGTYEQYF.

The chain links TRBV5-1 to TRBJ2-2, with D possibly TRBD1 on 6 matching bases. The CDR3 consists of 16 residues. The V gene's germline CDR1 is SGHRS and CDR2 YFSETQ. Trimming took 2 bases from V and 2 from J, leaving 13 bases between them. CDR3 protein: CASSLGQLANTGELFF. The CDR3 DNA is TGCGCCAGCAGCTTAGGACAGCTAGCCAACACCGGGGAGCTGTTTTTT.